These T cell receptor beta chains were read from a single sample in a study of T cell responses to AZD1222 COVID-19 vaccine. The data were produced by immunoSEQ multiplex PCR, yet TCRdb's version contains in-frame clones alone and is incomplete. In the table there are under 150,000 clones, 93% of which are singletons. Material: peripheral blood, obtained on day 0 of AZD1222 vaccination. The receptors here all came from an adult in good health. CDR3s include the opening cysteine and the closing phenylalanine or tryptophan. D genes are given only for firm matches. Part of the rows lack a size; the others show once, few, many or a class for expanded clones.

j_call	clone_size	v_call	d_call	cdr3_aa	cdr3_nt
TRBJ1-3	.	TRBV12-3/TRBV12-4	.	CASSYGNTIYF	TGTGCCAGCAGTTATGGAAACACCATATATTTT
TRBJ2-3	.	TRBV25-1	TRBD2	CASSARTSGRVDTQYF	TGTGCCAGCAGTGCCCGGACTAGCGGGAGGGTGGATACGCAGTATTTT
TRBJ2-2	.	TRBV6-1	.	CASSEAPGDTGELFF	TGTGCCAGCAGTGAAGCGCCCGGGGACACCGGGGAGCTGTTTTTT
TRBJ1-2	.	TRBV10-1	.	CASSESGEYGYTF	TGCGCCAGCAGTGAGTCGGGGGAGTATGGCTACACCTTC
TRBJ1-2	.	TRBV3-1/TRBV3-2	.	CASSQAYGYTF	TGTGCCAGCAGCCAAGCCTATGGCTACACCTTC
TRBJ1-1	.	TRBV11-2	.	CASSVVGGNTEAFF	TGTGCCAGCAGCGTGGTCGGGGGGAACACTGAAGCTTTCTTT
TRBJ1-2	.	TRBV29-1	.	CSVDRTVNYGYTF	TGCAGCGTTGATAGGACGGTTAACTATGGCTACACCTTC
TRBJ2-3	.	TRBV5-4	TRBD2	CASSLVPRLAGARTDTQYF	TGTGCCAGCAGCTTGGTTCCCCGGCTAGCGGGGGCACGCACAGATACGCAGTATTTT
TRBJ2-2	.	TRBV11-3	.	CASSLGTTGELFF	TGTGCCAGCAGCTTAGGGACCACCGGGGAGCTGTTTTTT
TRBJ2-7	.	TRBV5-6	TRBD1	CASSYFRQGAHEQYF	TGTGCCAGCAGCTATTTCCGACAGGGGGCCCACGAGCAGTACTTC
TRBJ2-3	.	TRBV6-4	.	CASSEVQENTDTQYF	TGTGCCAGCAGTGAGGTACAGGAAAACACAGATACGCAGTATTTT
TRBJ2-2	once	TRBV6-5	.	CASSRYVLDTGELFF	TGTGCCAGCAGTCGTTATGTCCTTGACACCGGGGAGCTGTTTTTT
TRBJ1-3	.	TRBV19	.	CASSAAGNTIYF	TGTGCCAGTAGTGCAGCTGGAAACACCATATATTTT
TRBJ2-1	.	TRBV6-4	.	CASSGILEANEQFF	TGTGCCAGCAGTGGGATCCTAGAGGCGAATGAGCAGTTCTTC
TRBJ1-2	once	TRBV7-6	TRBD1	CASSSNRGQDGGYTF	TGTGCCAGCAGCTCAAATAGGGGGCAAGACGGTGGCTACACCTTC
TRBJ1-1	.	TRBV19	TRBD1	CASTPDRGPTTEAFF	TGTGCCAGTACCCCGGACAGGGGACCTACCACTGAAGCTTTCTTT
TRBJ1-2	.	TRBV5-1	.	CASSLGGVGDYGYTF	TGCGCCAGCAGCTTGGGAGGGGTCGGGGACTATGGCTACACCTTC
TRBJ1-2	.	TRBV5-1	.	CASSLAGSYGYTF	TGCGCCAGCAGCTTGGCGGGATCCTATGGCTACACCTTC
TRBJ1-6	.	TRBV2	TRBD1	CASSSDRGPGSPLHF	TGTGCCAGCAGTTCAGACAGGGGGCCCGGTTCACCCCTCCACTTT
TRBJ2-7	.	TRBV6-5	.	CASSEGGSYEQYF	TGTGCCAGCAGCGAGGGGGGTTCCTACGAGCAGTACTTC
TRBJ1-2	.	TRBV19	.	CASSIDSQHSYGYTF	TGTGCCAGTAGTATAGATTCTCAGCATTCCTATGGCTACACCTTC
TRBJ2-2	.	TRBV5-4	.	CASSSPGRGDTGELFF	TGTGCCAGCAGTTCCCCGGGGAGGGGGGACACCGGGGAGCTGTTTTTT
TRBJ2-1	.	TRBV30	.	CAWSVKDSPNEQFF	TGTGCCTGGAGTGTAAAGGACAGCCCCAATGAGCAGTTCTTC
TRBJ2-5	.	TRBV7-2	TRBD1	CASSQDRDQETQYF	TGTGCCAGCAGCCAGGACAGGGACCAAGAGACCCAGTACTTC
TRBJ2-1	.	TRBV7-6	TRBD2	CASSHSDSGASYNEQFF	TGTGCCAGCAGCCATAGCGATAGCGGGGCCTCCTACAATGAGCAGTTCTTC
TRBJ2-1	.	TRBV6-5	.	CASSYSGDSYNEQFF	TGTGCCAGCAGTTACTCAGGGGACTCCTACAATGAGCAGTTCTTC
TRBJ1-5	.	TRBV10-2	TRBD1	CASSESGTGVPQPQHF	TGCGCCAGCAGTGAGTCGGGGACAGGCGTGCCCCAGCCCCAGCATTTT
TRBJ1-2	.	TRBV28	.	CASSTYRDFNYGYTF	TGTGCCAGCAGTACATACAGGGATTTCAACTATGGCTACACCTTC
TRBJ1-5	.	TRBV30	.	CAWSWQGQYQPQHF	TGTGCCTGGAGTTGGCAGGGCCAATATCAGCCCCAGCATTTT
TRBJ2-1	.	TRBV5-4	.	CASSPARPGPSNEQFF	TGTGCCAGCAGCCCCGCCCGACCGGGGCCCTCCAATGAGCAGTTCTTC
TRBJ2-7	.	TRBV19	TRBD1	CANPTGGPYEQYF	TGTGCCAATCCGACAGGGGGCCCCTACGAGCAGTACTTC
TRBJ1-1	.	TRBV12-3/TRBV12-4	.	CASDSGDNTEAFF	TGTGCCAGCGACTCAGGGGATAACACTGAAGCTTTCTTT
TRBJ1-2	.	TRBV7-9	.	CATGRGEGYTF	TGTGCCACCGGGCGGGGCGAGGGCTACACCTTC
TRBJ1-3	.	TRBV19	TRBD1	CASIGDRGAGNTIYF	TGTGCCAGTATAGGGGACAGGGGCGCCGGAAACACCATATATTTT
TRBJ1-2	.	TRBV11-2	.	CASSYSGLGGYTF	TGTGCCAGCAGCTACTCAGGGCTGGGGGGCTACACCTTC
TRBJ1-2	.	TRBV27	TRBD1	CASSLLAEGARNYGYTF	TGTGCCAGCAGTTTACTCGCGGAGGGGGCTAGGAACTATGGCTACACCTTC
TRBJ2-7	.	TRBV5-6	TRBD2	CASSAGLKYEQYF	TGTGCCAGCAGCGCGGGACTAAAATACGAGCAGTACTTC
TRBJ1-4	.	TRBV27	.	CASSGTTNEKLFF	TGTGCCAGTTCGGGGACAACTAATGAAAAACTGTTTTTT
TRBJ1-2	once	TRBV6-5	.	CASIPGGGHGYTF	TGTGCCAGCATTCCGGGAGGAGGGCATGGCTACACCTTC
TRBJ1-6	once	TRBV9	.	CASSVRGLDSPLHF	TGTGCCAGCAGCGTAAGGGGGTTAGATTCACCCCTCCACTTT
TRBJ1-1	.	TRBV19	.	CASSITGPANTEAFF	TGTGCCAGTAGTATAACAGGCCCCGCAAACACTGAAGCTTTCTTT
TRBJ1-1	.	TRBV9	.	CASSVVGSSTEAFF	TGTGCCAGCAGCGTAGTCGGGTCGAGCACTGAAGCTTTCTTT
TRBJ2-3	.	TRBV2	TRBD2	CASSDGRASGVDTQYF	TGTGCCAGCAGCGATGGGAGGGCTAGCGGGGTAGATACGCAGTATTTT
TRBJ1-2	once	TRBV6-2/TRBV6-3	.	CASSYSPAPGNYGYTF	TGTGCCAGCAGTTACTCACCGGCCCCAGGCAACTATGGCTACACCTTC
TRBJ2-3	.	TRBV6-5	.	CASSSGTDTQYF	TGTGCCAGCTCGAGCGGCACAGATACGCAGTATTTT
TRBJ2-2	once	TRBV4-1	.	CASSHVGNTGELFF	TGCGCCAGCAGCCACGTGGGAAACACCGGGGAGCTGTTTTTT
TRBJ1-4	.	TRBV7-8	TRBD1	CASSLVAGGASNEKLFF	TGTGCCAGCAGCTTAGTTGCAGGGGGCGCGTCTAATGAAAAACTGTTTTTT
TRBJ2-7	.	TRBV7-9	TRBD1	CASSASGTDEQYF	TGTGCCAGCAGCGCCTCCGGGACAGACGAGCAGTACTTC
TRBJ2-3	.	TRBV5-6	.	CASSLVGDDTQYF	TGTGCCAGCAGCTTGGTGGGGGACGATACGCAGTATTTT
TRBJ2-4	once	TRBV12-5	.	CASGPEPGGDIQYF	TGTGCTAGTGGCCCTGAGCCGGGCGGAGACATTCAGTACTTC
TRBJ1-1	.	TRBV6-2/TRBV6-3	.	CASSWDRLGPEAFF	TGTGCCAGCAGTTGGGACCGCCTTGGGCCTGAAGCTTTCTTT
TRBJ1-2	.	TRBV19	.	CASRPQGSANYGYTF	TGTGCCAGTAGACCACAGGGATCGGCTAACTATGGCTACACCTTC